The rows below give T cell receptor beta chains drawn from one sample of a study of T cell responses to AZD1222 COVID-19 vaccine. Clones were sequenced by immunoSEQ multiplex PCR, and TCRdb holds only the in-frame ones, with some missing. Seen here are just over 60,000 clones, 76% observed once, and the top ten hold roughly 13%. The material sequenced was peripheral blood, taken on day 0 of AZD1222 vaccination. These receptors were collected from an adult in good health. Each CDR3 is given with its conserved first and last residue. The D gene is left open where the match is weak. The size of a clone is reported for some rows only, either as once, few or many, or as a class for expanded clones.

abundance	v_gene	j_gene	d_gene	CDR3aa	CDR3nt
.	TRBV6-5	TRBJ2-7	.	CASSYGGGSFEQYF	TGTGCCAGCAGTTACGGAGGGGGCAGTTTCGAGCAGTACTTC
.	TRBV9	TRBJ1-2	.	CASSVGGSRPGGGYTF	TGTGCCAGCAGCGTAGGAGGGAGCAGACCGGGAGGTGGCTACACCTTC
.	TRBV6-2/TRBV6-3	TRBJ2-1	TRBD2	CASRPPGTSAYNEQFF	TGTGCCAGCAGGCCTCCCGGGACTAGCGCCTACAATGAGCAGTTCTTC
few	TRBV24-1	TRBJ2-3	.	CATSIGTLGSTDTQYF	TGTGCCACCAGTATAGGAACTCTTGGTTCCACAGATACGCAGTATTTT
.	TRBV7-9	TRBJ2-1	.	CASSLKELPSYNEQFF	TGTGCCAGCAGCTTAAAAGAGCTCCCCTCCTACAATGAGCAGTTCTTC
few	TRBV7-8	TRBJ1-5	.	CASSLIAGPSNQPQHF	TGTGCCAGCAGCTTAATCGCAGGGCCGAGCAATCAGCCCCAGCATTTT
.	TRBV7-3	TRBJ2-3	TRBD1	CASSSYRGRRDTQYF	TGTGCCAGCAGCTCTTACAGGGGGCGAAGAGATACGCAGTATTTT
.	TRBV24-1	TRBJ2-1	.	CATGLLRTDYCEQFF	TGTGCCACCGGGCTCCTCAGGACAGACTATTGTGAGCAGTTCTTC
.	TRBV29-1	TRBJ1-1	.	CSVAQIPNTEAFF	TGCAGCGTCGCACAGATCCCAAACACTGAAGCTTTCTTT
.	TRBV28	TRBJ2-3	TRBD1	CASRLDRGNTDTQYF	TGTGCCAGCAGGCTGGACAGGGGGAACACAGATACGCAGTATTTT
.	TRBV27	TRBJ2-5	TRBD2	CASSLSGLAQETQYF	TGTGCCAGCAGTTTATCAGGACTAGCCCAAGAGACCCAGTACTTC
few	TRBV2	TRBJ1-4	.	CASSEAHMNEKLFF	TGTGCCAGCAGTGAGGCACACATGAATGAAAAACTGTTTTTT
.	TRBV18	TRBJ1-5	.	CASSPPSSQGYQPQHF	TGTGCCAGCTCACCACCTAGCTCACAGGGATATCAGCCCCAGCATTTT
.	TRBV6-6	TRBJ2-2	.	CASSYRLTGTGELFF	TGTGCCAGCAGTTATCGACTGACAGGCACCGGGGAGCTGTTTTTT
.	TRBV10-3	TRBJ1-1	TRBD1	CAISGGTGSSMNTEAFF	TGTGCCATCAGTGGGGGGACAGGGAGTTCCATGAACACTGAAGCTTTCTTT
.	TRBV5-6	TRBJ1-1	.	CASSFLGTEAFF	TGTGCCAGCAGCTTTTTGGGGACTGAAGCTTTCTTT
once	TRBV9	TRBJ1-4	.	CASSPEGGEKLFF	TGTGCCAGCAGCCCCGAAGGAGGTGAAAAACTGTTTTTT
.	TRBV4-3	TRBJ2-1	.	CASSPGQVGEQFF	TGCGCCAGCAGCCCAGGTCAAGTCGGTGAGCAGTTCTTC
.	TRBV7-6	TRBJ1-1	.	CASSPRNTEAFF	TGTGCCAGCAGCCCCCGGAACACTGAAGCTTTCTTT
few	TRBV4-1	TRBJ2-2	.	CASSQVSGGDGELFF	TGCGCCAGCAGCCAAGTTTCCGGGGGAGACGGGGAGCTGTTTTTT
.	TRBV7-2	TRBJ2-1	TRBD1	CASSQNGQGFDEQFF	TGTGCCAGCAGCCAGAACGGACAGGGGTTCGATGAGCAGTTCTTC
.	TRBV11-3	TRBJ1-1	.	CASRTRFEGTEAFF	TGTGCCAGCAGGACCAGGTTCGAAGGGACTGAAGCTTTCTTT
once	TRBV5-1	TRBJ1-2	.	CASSLAVTVNGYTF	TGCGCCAGCAGCTTGGCCGTGACGGTGAACGGCTACACCTTC
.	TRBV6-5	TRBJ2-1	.	CASSYSGYNEQFF	TGTGCCAGCAGTTACTCAGGGTACAATGAGCAGTTCTTC
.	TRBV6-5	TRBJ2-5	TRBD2	CASSSSGGGQWETQYF	TGTGCCAGCAGTTCCAGCGGGGGCGGACAGTGGGAGACCCAGTACTTC
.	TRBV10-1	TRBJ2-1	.	CASSESQGHEQFF	TGCGCCAGCAGTGAGTCACAGGGCCATGAGCAGTTCTTC
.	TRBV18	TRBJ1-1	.	CASSETRNTEAFF	TGTGCCAGCTCAGAGACACGGAACACTGAAGCTTTCTTT
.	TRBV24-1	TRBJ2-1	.	CATSDTGWMDNEQFF	TGTGCCACCAGTGACACAGGGTGGATGGACAATGAGCAGTTCTTC
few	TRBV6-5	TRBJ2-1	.	CASPSHSMSEQFF	TGTGCCAGCCCCTCACACTCAATGAGTGAGCAGTTCTTC
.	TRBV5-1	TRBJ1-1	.	CASSPINMNTEAFF	TGCGCCAGCAGCCCCATAAACATGAACACTGAAGCTTTCTTT
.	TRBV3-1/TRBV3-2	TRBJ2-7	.	CASSRDNSYEQYF	TGTGCCAGCAGCCGGGACAACTCCTACGAGCAGTACTTC
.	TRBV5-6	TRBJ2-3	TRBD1	CASSLAQGAAGSTDTQYF	TGTGCCAGCAGCTTGGCACAGGGGGCGGCAGGTAGCACAGATACGCAGTATTTT